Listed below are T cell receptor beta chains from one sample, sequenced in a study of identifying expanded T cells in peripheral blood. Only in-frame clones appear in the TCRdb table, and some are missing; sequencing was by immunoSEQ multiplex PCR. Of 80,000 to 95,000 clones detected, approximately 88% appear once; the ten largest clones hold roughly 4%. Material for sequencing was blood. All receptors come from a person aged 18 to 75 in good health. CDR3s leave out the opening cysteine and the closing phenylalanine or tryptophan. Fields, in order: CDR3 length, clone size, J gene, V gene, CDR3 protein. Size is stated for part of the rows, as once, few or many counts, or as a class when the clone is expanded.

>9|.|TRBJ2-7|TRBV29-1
SVPVSYEQY
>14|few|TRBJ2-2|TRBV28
ASRLLRTGNTGELF
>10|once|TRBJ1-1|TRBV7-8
ASSLTNTEAF
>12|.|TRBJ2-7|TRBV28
ASSLGDTPYEQY
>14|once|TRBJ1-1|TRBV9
ASSVDQGPGDTEAF
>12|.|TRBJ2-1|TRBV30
AWRKELGVYEQF
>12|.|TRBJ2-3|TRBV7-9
ASSLGVSTDTQY
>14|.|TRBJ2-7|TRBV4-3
ASSQDVTEGDYEQY
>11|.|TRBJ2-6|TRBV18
ASSTSGANVLT
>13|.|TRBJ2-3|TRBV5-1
ASSLDSPSTDTQY
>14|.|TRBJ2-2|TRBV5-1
ASSLGDRGLVGELF
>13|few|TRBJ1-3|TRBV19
ASKRQAISGNTIY
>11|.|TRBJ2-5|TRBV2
ASRRLGQETQY